The clone carrying this T cell receptor (beta chain) was seen only a few times. This specimen comes from a study of blood T cell repertoires in COVID-19. Study summary: PBMCs, B-cell-depleted T cells, or T cells provided the cDNA or gDNA that made up the material.

CDR3 size: 13 residues. The germline CDR1 and CDR2 sequences are LNHDA and SQIVND (reference sequence). V lost 6 bases and J lost 4, with 12 bases in between. Profiling relied on immunoSEQ multiplex PCR, and the TCRdb table lists in-frame clones only, not all of them. In the table there are 98,000 or so clones, about 79% of which are singletons. The source is a woman of 80 years or more with active or convalescent COVID-19. V gene TRBV19 combines with J gene TRBJ1-1, with TRBD1 as a possible D gene (5 bases). Specimen: peripheral blood. The DNA for the CDR3 is TGTGCCAGTAGGCCAGGGTTCGGCACTGAAGCTTTCTTT. Encoded protein: CASRPGFGTEAFF.